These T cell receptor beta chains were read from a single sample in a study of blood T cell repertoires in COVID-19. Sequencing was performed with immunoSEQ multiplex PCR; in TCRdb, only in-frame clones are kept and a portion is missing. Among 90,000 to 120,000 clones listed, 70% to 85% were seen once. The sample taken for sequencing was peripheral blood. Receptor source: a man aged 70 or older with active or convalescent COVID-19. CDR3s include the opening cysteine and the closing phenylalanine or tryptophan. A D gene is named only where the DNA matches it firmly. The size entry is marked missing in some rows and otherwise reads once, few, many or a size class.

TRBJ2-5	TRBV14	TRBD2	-	CASSHRAGGRETQYF	TGTGCCAGCAGCCACCGAGCGGGGGGCCGGGAGACCCAGTACTTC
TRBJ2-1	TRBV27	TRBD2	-	CASSHLSGTTWHEQFF	TGTGCCAGCAGTCACCTTAGCGGGACAACCTGGCATGAGCAGTTCTTC
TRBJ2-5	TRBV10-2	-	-	CASSDPRFEAGAQYF	TGCGCCAGCAGTGACCCCCGATTTGAGGCCGGGGCCCAGTACTTC
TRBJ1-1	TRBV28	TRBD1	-	CASSLWDRGYKGNEAFF	TGTGCCAGCAGTTTATGGGACAGGGGGTACAAGGGGAATGAAGCTTTCTTT
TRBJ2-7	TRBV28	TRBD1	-	CASSLFAGTAATYEQYF	TGTGCCAGCAGTTTATTCGCCGGGACAGCGGCTACCTACGAGCAGTACTTC
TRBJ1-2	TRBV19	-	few	CASSMGHYGYTF	TGTGCCAGTAGTATGGGGCACTATGGCTACACCTTC
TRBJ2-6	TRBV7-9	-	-	CASSLASGANVLTF	TGTGCCAGCAGCTTGGCCTCTGGGGCCAACGTCCTGACTTTC
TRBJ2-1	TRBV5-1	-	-	CASSLTGEYSYNEQFF	TGCGCCAGCAGCTTGACGGGGGAATACTCCTACAATGAGCAGTTCTTC
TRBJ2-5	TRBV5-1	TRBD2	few	CASSFGTSEETQYF	TGCGCCAGCAGCTTCGGGACTAGCGAGGAGACCCAGTACTTC
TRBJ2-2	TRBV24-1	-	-	CATSDGTVGELFF	TGTGCCACCAGTGACGGGACTGTCGGGGAGCTGTTTTTT